Below, 32 T cell receptor beta chains from the same sample are listed, as sequenced in a study of blood T cells in healthy people across ages. Together with a sample-barcoded 5' primer, a J-beta primer mix was included in a second PCR lasting about 7 to 12 cycles. TCRdb re-called the 5' RACE reads through MiXCR, storing one row per CDR3 protein. The sample carries 730,000 or so distinct CDR3 sequences, approximately 40% recorded once. Sequenced: blood. All receptors come from a man aged 80 or over in good health.

In its sample, this clonotype was seen many times. V gene TRBV15 combines with J gene TRBJ2-5, with 7 bases matching TRBD2. The CDR3 runs 12 residues. V shed 4 bases and J 5 bases; nucleotides not matched to a gene: 1. Germline V lookup: CDR1 LNHNV, CDR2 YYDKDF (reference sequence). In nucleotides, the CDR3 is TGTGCCACCAGCAACGGGAGGGAGACCCAGTACTTC. This gives the protein CATSNGRETQYF.

The sample holds many counts of this clonotype. V is TRBV29-1 and J is TRBJ2-7; D unclear. This CDR3 spans 12 amino acids. With 5 bases removed from V and 0 bases from J, the gap between germline ends came to 8 bases. Per the germline V gene, CDR1 is SQVTM and CDR2 is ANQGSEA. The CDR3 nucleotides are TGCAGCGTTCGCCAGGACTCCTACGAGCAGTACTTC. Its translation: CSVRQDSYEQYF.

This clonotype has only a few counts. The CDR3 bases are TGCAGCGTGAATCCAACCGGGACCCGACAAGAGACCCAGTACTTC. Its translation is CSVNPTGTRQETQYF. The rearrangement uses TRBV29-1 and TRBJ2-5; possibly TRBD1 or TRBD2 for D (5 bases each). The CDR3 is 15 residues long. Trimming took 6 bases from V and 2 from J, leaving 19 bases between them. The germline gives CDR1 SQVTM, CDR2 ANQGSEA.

Note on this clonotype: Mismatch with germline at one junction end may stem from a read error. This chain links TRBV11-2 with TRBJ2-1, with TRBD2 matching 14 bases. This CDR3 spans 18 amino acids. Germline CDR1 reads SGHAT; CDR2 reads FQNNGV. This CDR3 is CTSSLGLAGASGSNEQFF. As DNA, the CDR3 is TGTACCAGCAGCTTGGGACTAGCGGGGGCCAGCGGGAGCAATGAGCAGTTCTTC. Using reference TRBV11-2 and TRBJ2-1 for the parts outside the CDR3, the full variable domain is EAGVAQSPRYKIIEKRQSVAFWCNPISGHATLYWYQQILGQGPKLLIQFQNNGVVDDSQLPKDRFSAERLKGVDSTLKIQPAKLEDSAVYLCTSSLGLAGASGSNEQFFGPGTRLTVL.

There are a few counts of this clonotype. This may stem from a read error, because a much larger clone lies one nucleotide away. J is TRBJ2-4 and V is TRBV18; D gene unclear. Germline CDR1 is KGHSH and CDR2 is LQKENI. The CDR3 consists of 14 residues. CDR3 nucleotides: TGTGTCAGCTCACCACCGGCTAGTATCTACATTCAGTACTTC. Its translation: CVSSPPASIYIQYF. The full variable domain, completed using reference TRBV18 and TRBJ2-4, is NAGVMQNPRHLVRRRGQEARLRCSPMKGHSHVYWYRQLPEEGLKFMVYLQKENIIDESGMPKERFSAEFPKEGPSILRIQQVVRGDSAAYFCVSSPPASIYIQYFGAGTRLSVL.

As concerns this clonotype: At one end, the junction sequence differs from germline, possibly due to a read error. The chain carries TRBV3-1 and TRBJ2-1; 11 nucleotides align to TRBD2. CDR1 and CDR2 (germline): LGHDT, YNNKEL (reference sequence). This CDR3 spans 15 amino acids. The CDR3: CARSQDTSGSNEQFF. The DNA of the CDR3 is TGTGCCCGCAGCCAAGACACTAGCGGGAGCAATGAGCAGTTCTTC.

The genes are TRBV7-2 and TRBJ1-2; D is uncertain. V lost 1 base and J 8 bases, leaving 17 bases between the germline ends. The germline gives CDR1 SGHTA, CDR2 FQGNSA. The CDR3 has 15 residues. DNA of the CDR3: TGTGCCAGCAGCTTAGTCGGCGGCAGCCTTGCGGGCTACACCTTC. This translates into CASSLVGGSLAGYTF.

This clonotype showed up just a few times. The CDR3 loop reads CASSLTRNTQYF. Here the CDR3 DNA reads TGTGCCAGCAGCTTAACTAGGAATACGCAGTATTTT. The rearrangement joins TRBV7-2 to TRBJ2-3, with D possibly TRBD2 on 5 matching bases. V dropped 2 bases and J dropped 7 bases, with 7 bases sitting between them. This CDR3 region has 12 residues. From germline, CDR1 is SGHTA and CDR2 FQGNSA. The full variable domain, its missing parts supplied by reference TRBV7-2 and TRBJ2-3, is GAGVSQSPSNKVTEKGKDVELRCDPISGHTALYWYRQSLGQGLEFLIYFQGNSAPDKSGLPSDRFSAERTGGSVSTLTIQRTQQEDSAVYLCASSLTRNTQYFGPGTRLTVL.

The chain employs TRBV28 and TRBJ1-4; D perhaps matches TRBD1 (5 bases). The germline gives CDR1 MDHEN, CDR2 SYDVKM. V lost 6 bases to trimming and J lost 5 bases, with 16 bases between them. This CDR3 is built from 15 residues. In DNA form, the CDR3 reads TGTGCCAGCAGGCGGCCGGGACCGCACAATGAAAAACTGTTTTTT. It is translated as CASRRPGPHNEKLFF.

The chain joins TRBV12-3 or TRBV12-4 to TRBJ1-5; 9 bases line up with TRBD1. V was clipped by 7 bases and J by 5 bases; unmatched bases: 3. The length of the CDR3 is 13 residues. CDR3 amino acids: CASKGQGDQPQHF. The CDR3 DNA is TGTGCCAGCAAGGGACAGGGAGATCAGCCCCAGCATTTT.

A few counts support this clonotype. This may stem from a read error, because a much larger clone lies one nucleotide away. V usage is TRBV29-1 and J usage is TRBJ2-3, with D possibly matching TRBD2 (5 bases). Germline CDR1 SQVTM, CDR2 ANQGSEA. This CDR3 is built from 12 residues. The CDR3 is CSSTRDTDTQYF. The CDR3 DNA reads TGCTCCTCAACTAGAGACACAGATACGCAGTATTTT.

This clonotype appeared once. The chain employs TRBV20-1 and TRBJ2-5; no reliable D call. The last part of the DNA fits TRBJ2-1 better; the J call may be wrong. CDR1 and CDR2 (germline): DFQATT, SNEGSKA (reference sequence). The CDR3 runs to 12 residues. In nucleotides, the CDR3 is TGCAGTGCTAGATTTGCGCAAGAGACCCAGTTCTTC. It translates to CSARFAQETQFF.

This clonotype was detected only a few times. The chain carries TRBV12-3 or TRBV12-4 and TRBJ2-5; 8 positions match TRBD2. Trimming removed 5 bases from V and 7 bases from J; junction bases left unmatched: 6. The length of the CDR3 is 13 residues. The CDR3 here is CASSATSVGTQYF. The CDR3 DNA reads TGTGCCAGCAGTGCGACTAGCGTGGGGACCCAGTACTTC.

This rearrangement joins TRBV14 to TRBJ2-3; 8 positions match TRBD2. Germline lookup yields CDR1 SGHDN and CDR2 FVKESK. V was clipped by 1 base and J by 6 bases; unmatched bases: 9. The CDR3 has 16 residues. This chain's CDR3 is CASSQGVGTRPDTQYF. The CDR3 DNA reads TGTGCCAGCAGCCAAGGGGTTGGGACTAGGCCTGATACGCAGTATTTT.

Only a few counts were recorded for this clonotype. The chain links TRBV29-1 to TRBJ2-3, with TRBD2 matching over 12 bases. Germline V CDR1 and CDR2: SQVTM, ANQGSEA. Germline trimming cut 6 bases from V and 0 bases from J; bases unmatched to any gene: 7. The CDR3 length is 16 residues. The CDR3 DNA sequence: TGCAGCGTGACAAGGACTAGCGGGACTAGCACAGATACGCAGTATTTT. It encodes CSVTRTSGTSTDTQYF.

The chain recombines TRBV18 with TRBJ2-1, with unresolved D. The germline CDR1 and CDR2 sequences are KGHSH and LQKENI. The CDR3 totals 13 residues. V was cut by 6 bases and J by 7 bases, with 13 bases left in between. The CDR3 bases are TGTGCCAGCTCGGGCTCTGCCGTAAATGAGCAGTTCTTC. It translates to CASSGSAVNEQFF.

The chain links TRBV6-5 to TRBJ1-1; D gene unclear. V lost 0 bases and J lost 4, with 6 bases in between. Looked up from germline, CDR1 is MNHEY and CDR2 is SVGAGI. The CDR3 runs 13 residues. This CDR3 reads CASSYSRATEAFF. DNA for the CDR3: TGTGCCAGCAGTTACTCGAGGGCCACTGAAGCTTTCTTT.

This clonotype was recorded at least ten times. At one of its ends the junction is not consistent with the germline gene, which may arise from a read error. The chain joins TRBV6-5 to TRBJ2-1; no firm D call. The CDR3 covers 13 residues. CDR1 is MNHEY and CDR2 is SVGAGI in the germline V gene. CDR3 in DNA: TGTGCCAGCAGTTACTCGGGCAGCAATGGGCAGTTCTTC. Translated, it gives CASSYSGSNGQFF.

This clonotype has a single count. The genes are TRBV20-1 and TRBJ1-2, with 8 bases that match TRBD1. CDR1 is DFQATT, CDR2 SNEGSKA, per germline (reference sequence). CDR3 size: 12 residues. The junction had 4 bases not matched to a gene; V was cut back by 6 bases and J by 4 bases. CDR3 nucleotides: TGCAGTGCGCTCGGGACAGGCTATGGCTACACCTTC. Protein sequence: CSALGTGYGYTF.

This chain uses TRBV15 with TRBJ2-6; 11 bases are a match to TRBD2. Looked up from germline, CDR1 is LNHNV and CDR2 is YYDKDF (reference sequence). J gave up 1 base and V 5 bases, and 4 bases lay outside the gene matches. The CDR3 spans 17 residues. The CDR3 loop is CATSSLAGGSGANVLTF. The CDR3 DNA reads TGTGCCACCAGCTCCCTAGCGGGGGGATCTGGGGCCAACGTCCTGACTTTC.

The rearrangement uses TRBV20-1 and TRBJ2-3; 11 nucleotides agree with TRBD2. This CDR3 has 15 residues. Per germline, CDR1 DFQATT and CDR2 SNEGSKA (reference sequence). The J segment lost 1 base and the V segment lost 3 bases, leaving 3 bases of the junction unmatched. The CDR3 DNA reads TGCAGTGCTAGTGTAGCGGGGGGGGGCACAGATACGCAGTATTTT. Encoded protein: CSASVAGGGTDTQYF.

This clonotype turned up a few times. The J gene is TRBJ2-1, the V gene TRBV5-1; no clear D gene. In germline, CDR1 is SGHRS, CDR2 YFSETQ. Trimming pared 1 base from V and 9 bases from J, leaving 17 bases between. The CDR3 spans 15 residues. The CDR3 loop is CASSLSDPKWGEQFF. The CDR3 DNA reads TGCGCCAGCAGCTTGAGTGACCCAAAATGGGGTGAGCAGTTCTTC.

This chain connects TRBV29-1 to TRBJ2-7; 9 positions match TRBD2. Per the germline V gene, CDR1 is SQVTM and CDR2 is ANQGSEA. Trimming took 5 bases from V and 5 from J; bases not matched to a gene: 1. The CDR3 runs 11 residues. This chain's CDR3 is CSVRTSDEQYF. The CDR3 DNA is TGCAGCGTTCGGACTAGCGACGAGCAGTACTTC.

The chain has TRBV30 and TRBJ2-7, with D possibly matching TRBD2 (6 bases). The V gene lost 7 bases and the J gene lost 4 bases, with 11 bases spanning the gap. Per the germline V gene, CDR1 is GTSNPN and CDR2 is SVGIG (reference sequence). The CDR3 has 11 amino acids. CDR3 bases: TGTGCCTTGAGGAGGGAATACGAGCAGTACTTC. Protein product: CALRREYEQYF.

Comments on this clonotype: A much larger clone lies a single base off, so this may be a read error. The chain recombines TRBV11-2 with TRBJ2-5; perhaps TRBD1 as D (6 bases). This CDR3 contains 14 residues. The germline V and J ends were trimmed by 5 bases and 2 bases, with 12 bases remaining between them. Germline V lookup: CDR1 SGHAT, CDR2 FQNNGV. DNA for the CDR3: TGTGCCAGCAGCATTTGGACAGTACAAGAGACCCAGTACTTC. Encoded protein: CASSIWTVQETQYF.

This clonotype has a handful of counts. The chain recombines TRBV19 with TRBJ1-5; D is uncertain. The germline CDR1 and CDR2 sequences are LNHDA and SQIVND (reference sequence). V lost 3 bases, J lost 6 bases, and 9 bases lay in between. The CDR3 runs 13 residues. CDR3 amino acids: CASSMARGQPQHF. CDR3 coding DNA: TGTGCCAGTAGTATGGCCCGGGGTCAGCCCCAGCATTTT.

Of note for this clonotype: The junction differs from germline at one of its ends, possibly a read error. This chain connects TRBV24-1 to TRBJ2-5; tentatively, D is TRBD1 (6 bases). Germline V lookup: CDR1 KGHDR, CDR2 SFDVKD. The CDR3 has 15 amino acids. CDR3 in DNA: TGTGGCACCAGTGAACCCGACAGGTACCAAGAGACCCAGTACTTC. This encodes CGTSEPDRYQETQYF.

Many counts were recorded for this clonotype. The chain uses TRBV4-1 and TRBJ2-1, with D perhaps TRBD2 (5 bases). With 6 bases removed from V and 5 bases from J, the gap between germline ends came to 17 bases. This CDR3 contains 15 residues. From germline, CDR1 is MGHRA and CDR2 YSYEKL. The CDR3 loop is CASSVLVAPNNEQFF. For the CDR3, the DNA is TGCGCCAGCAGTGTACTAGTTGCCCCCAACAATGAGCAGTTCTTC.

This clonotype was counted at least ten times. V is TRBV9 and J is TRBJ2-6; D gene ambiguous. Trimming shortened V by 0 bases and J by 0 bases, and 7 bases separated the two germline ends. This CDR3 region has 16 residues. Germline V gene data show CDR1 as SGDLS and CDR2 as YYNGEE. The CDR3 loop reads CASSVGGDSGANVLTF. CDR3 bases: TGTGCCAGCAGCGTAGGTGGGGACTCTGGGGCCAACGTCCTGACTTTC.

This chain uses TRBV6-2 or TRBV6-3 with TRBJ2-3; D is perhaps TRBD1 or TRBD2 (5 bases each). The germline gives CDR1 MNHEY, CDR2 SVGEGT. Between the trimmed V and J ends, which lost 6 bases and 3 bases, there was a span of 16 bases. This CDR3 contains 15 residues. The CDR3 DNA is TGTGCCAGCAGCCCCCTAGAGAGGGGAACAGATACGCAGTATTTT. Residues: CASSPLERGTDTQYF.

The chain employs TRBV6-1 and TRBJ2-4; D gene unclear. The DNA matches TRBJ2-7 better at its end, which makes the J call doubtful. The CDR3 has 16 amino acids. Germline V lookup: CDR1 MNHNS, CDR2 SASEGT. The CDR3 is CASSGVTAIPSHEQYF. The CDR3 bases are TGTGCCAGCAGCGGAGTAACAGCCATCCCCAGTCACGAGCAGTACTTC.

This sequence joins TRBV7-2 and TRBJ2-2; 9 bases align to TRBD1. Per the germline V gene, CDR1 is SGHTA and CDR2 is FQGNSA. Losses at the gene ends were 6 bases for V and 3 bases for J; bases not matched to a gene: 2. This CDR3 has 14 amino acids. DNA of the CDR3: TGTGCCAGCAGACGGGACAGGGACACCGGGGAGCTGTTTTTT. Its translation is CASRRDRDTGELFF.